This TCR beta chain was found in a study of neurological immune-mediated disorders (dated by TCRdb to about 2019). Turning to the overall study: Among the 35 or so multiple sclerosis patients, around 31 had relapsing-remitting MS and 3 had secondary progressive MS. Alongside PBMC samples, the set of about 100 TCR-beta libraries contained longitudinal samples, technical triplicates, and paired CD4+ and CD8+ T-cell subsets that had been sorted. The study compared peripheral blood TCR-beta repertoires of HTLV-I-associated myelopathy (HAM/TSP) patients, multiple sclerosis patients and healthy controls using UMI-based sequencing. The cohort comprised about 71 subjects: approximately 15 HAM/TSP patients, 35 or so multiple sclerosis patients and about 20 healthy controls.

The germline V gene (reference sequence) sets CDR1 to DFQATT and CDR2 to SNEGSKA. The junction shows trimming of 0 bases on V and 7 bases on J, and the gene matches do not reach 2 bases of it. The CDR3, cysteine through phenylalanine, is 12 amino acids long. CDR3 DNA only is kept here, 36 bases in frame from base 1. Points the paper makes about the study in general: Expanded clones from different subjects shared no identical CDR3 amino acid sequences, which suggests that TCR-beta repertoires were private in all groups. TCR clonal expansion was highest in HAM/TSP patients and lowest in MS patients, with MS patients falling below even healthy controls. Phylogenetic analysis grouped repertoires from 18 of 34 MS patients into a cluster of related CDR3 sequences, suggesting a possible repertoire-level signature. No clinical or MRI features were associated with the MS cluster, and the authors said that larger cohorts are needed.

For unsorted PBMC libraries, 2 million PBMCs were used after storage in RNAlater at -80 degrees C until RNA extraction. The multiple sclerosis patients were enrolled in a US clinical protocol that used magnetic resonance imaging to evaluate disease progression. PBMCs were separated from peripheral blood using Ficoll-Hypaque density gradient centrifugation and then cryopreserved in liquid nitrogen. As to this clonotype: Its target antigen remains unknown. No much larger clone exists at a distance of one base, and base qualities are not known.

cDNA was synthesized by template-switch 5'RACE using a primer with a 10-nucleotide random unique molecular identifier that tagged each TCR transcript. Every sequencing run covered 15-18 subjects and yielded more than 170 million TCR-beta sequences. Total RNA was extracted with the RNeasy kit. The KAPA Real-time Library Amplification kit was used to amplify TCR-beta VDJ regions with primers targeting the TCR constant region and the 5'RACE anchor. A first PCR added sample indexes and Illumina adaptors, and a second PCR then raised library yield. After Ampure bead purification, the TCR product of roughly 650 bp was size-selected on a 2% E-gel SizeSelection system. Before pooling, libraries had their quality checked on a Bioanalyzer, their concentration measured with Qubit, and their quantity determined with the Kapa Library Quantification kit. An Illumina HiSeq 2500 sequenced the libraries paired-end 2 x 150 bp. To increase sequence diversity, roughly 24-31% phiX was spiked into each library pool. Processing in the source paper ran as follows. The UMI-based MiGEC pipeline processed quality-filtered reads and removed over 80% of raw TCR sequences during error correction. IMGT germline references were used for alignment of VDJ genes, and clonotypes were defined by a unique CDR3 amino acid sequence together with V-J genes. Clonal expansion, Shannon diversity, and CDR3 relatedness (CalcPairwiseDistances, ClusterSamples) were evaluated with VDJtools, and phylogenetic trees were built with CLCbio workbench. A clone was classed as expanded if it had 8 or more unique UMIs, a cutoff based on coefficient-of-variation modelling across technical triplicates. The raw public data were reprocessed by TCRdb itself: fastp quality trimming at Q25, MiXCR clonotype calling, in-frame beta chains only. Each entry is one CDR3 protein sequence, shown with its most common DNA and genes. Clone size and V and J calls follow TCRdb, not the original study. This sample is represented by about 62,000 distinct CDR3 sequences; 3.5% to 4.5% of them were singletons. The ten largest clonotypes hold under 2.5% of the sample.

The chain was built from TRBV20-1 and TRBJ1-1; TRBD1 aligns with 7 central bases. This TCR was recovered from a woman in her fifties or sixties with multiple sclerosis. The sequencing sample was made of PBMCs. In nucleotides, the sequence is TGCAGTGCTAGAGAAGGGGACAGTGAAGCTTTCTTT. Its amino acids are CSAREGDSEAFF.